This is a list of T cell receptor beta chains from one sample in a study of identical twins. TCRdb redid the calling of the 5' RACE reads with MiXCR, one entry per CDR3 protein. The data contain around 960,000 distinct CDR3 sequences, approximately 13% of them singletons. The sample also formed part of further work on yellow fever vaccine responses in identical twins.

The specimen sequenced was PBMCs. The receptors stem from a woman under 30 in good health. Each CDR3 is given with its conserved first and last residue. D genes are given only for firm matches. The listing skips clone size in some rows; elsewhere it reads once, few, many or a size class.

>TRBJ1-1|NA|many|TRBV12-3/TRBV12-4
TGTGCCAGCAGTTTAGCGGGCGGTGAAGCTTTCTTT
CASSLAGGEAFF
>TRBJ1-1|NA|NA|TRBV25-1
TGTGCCAGCGGGGGAGGAACTGAAGCTTTCTTT
CASGGGTEAFF
>TRBJ2-1|NA|few|TRBV12-3/TRBV12-4
TGTGCCAGCAGTTGGAGCGGTTCTCGGCCCGATGAGCAGTTCTTC
CASSWSGSRPDEQFF
>TRBJ2-2|TRBD1|few|TRBV24-1
TGTGCCACCAGTGGGGGACAGGGGGCTGACGGGGAGCTGTTTTTT
CATSGGQGADGELFF
>TRBJ2-3|TRBD2|few|TRBV15
TGTGCCACCAGCACCATCTTGTCTTCCGGGACTAGCGGGAGAGATCCAGATACGCAGTATTTT
CATSTILSSGTSGRDPDTQYF
>TRBJ1-3|NA|NA|TRBV12-3/TRBV12-4
TGTGCCAGCAGTTTGGTTTCCACGATGGACACCATATATTTT
CASSLVSTMDTIYF
>TRBJ2-3|NA|NA|TRBV28
TGTGCCAGCAGGGGGGGATTCACAGATACGCAGTATTTT
CASRGGFTDTQYF
>TRBJ2-1|TRBD2|NA|TRBV3-1
TGTGCCAGCACCCAAGAGGCATCGCTAGCGGGAGGGCCGAACGGTAATGAGCAGTTCTTC
CASTQEASLAGGPNGNEQFF
>TRBJ2-7|NA|NA|TRBV20-1
TGCAGTGCTAGGAGCCTGGACGGGGGGCACGAGCAGTACTTC
CSARSLDGGHEQYF
>TRBJ1-1|NA|few|TRBV20-1
TGCAGTGCCCGAAGGGGGGGGGAGGCTGAAGCTTTCTTT
CSARRGGEAEAFF
>TRBJ2-1|TRBD2|many|TRBV5-1
TGCGCCAGCAGCTTTAGCGGGAAGGAGCAGTTCTTC
CASSFSGKEQFF
>TRBJ2-5|NA|NA|TRBV9
TGTGCCAGCAGCGGGGACACCGGGACCCAAGAGACCCAGTACTTC
CASSGDTGTQETQYF
>TRBJ2-2|NA|few|TRBV20-1
TGCAGTGCTAGGCTACTTGACACCGGGGAGCTGTTTTTT
CSARLLDTGELFF
>TRBJ2-5|NA|few|TRBV29-1
TGCAGCGTTGGGAAGCAAGAGACCCAGTACTTC
CSVGKQETQYF
>TRBJ2-6|NA|few|TRBV11-1
TGTGCCAGCACCCCAAGGATTGGGGGAAACTCTGGGGCCAACGTCCTGACTTTC
CASTPRIGGNSGANVLTF
>TRBJ2-3|NA|NA|TRBV7-6
TGTGCCAGCAGCTTAGCTTTAGCGGAGAGCACAGATACGCAGTATTTT
CASSLALAESTDTQYF
>TRBJ2-5|NA|NA|TRBV4-2
TGTGCCAGCAGTACGGAGGAGGGCCGGGAGACCCAGTACTTC
CASSTEEGRETQYF
>TRBJ2-2|TRBD2|few|TRBV20-1
TGCAGTGCTAGAGATGCGGGAGCGGGGGGTGCGAACACCGGGGAGCTGTTTTTT
CSARDAGAGGANTGELFF
>TRBJ1-1|NA|many|TRBV6-1
TGTGCCAGCAGTAGAGTAGACAGAGACAACACTGAAGCTTTCTTT
CASSRVDRDNTEAFF
>TRBJ2-5|TRBD1|NA|TRBV15
TGTGCCACCGCGTCCACAGGGGAAGAGACCCAGTACTTC
CATASTGEETQYF
>TRBJ2-6|NA|few|TRBV6-1
TGTGCCAGCCGGCTACCAACTACCAACGTCCTGACTTTC
CASRLPTTNVLTF
>TRBJ1-2|TRBD1|few|TRBV5-1
TGCGCCAGCAGCCTCGACAGGGGGCCAGCTAACTATGGCTACACCTTC
CASSLDRGPANYGYTF
>TRBJ2-7|NA|few|TRBV7-2
TGTGCCAGCAGCTCCGGGCCAAGGGAGTCCGAGCAGTACTTC
CASSSGPRESEQYF
>TRBJ2-3|NA|many|TRBV7-6
TGCGCCAGCAGCTTGGTGGGACCCACAGATACGCAGTATTTT
CASSLVGPTDTQYF
>TRBJ2-2|NA|few|TRBV12-3/TRBV12-4
TGTGCCAGCGAACCGGACAGCACGAACACCGGGGAGCTGTTTTTT
CASEPDSTNTGELFF
>TRBJ2-7|TRBD2|few|TRBV20-1
TGCAGTGCTAGAGATGGGACTAGCGGGAGTAGGTACGAGCAGTACTTC
CSARDGTSGSRYEQYF
>TRBJ2-3|TRBD2|NA|TRBV7-6
TGTGCCAGCAGCCCAGGGACTAGTGCAGATACGCAGTATTTT
CASSPGTSADTQYF